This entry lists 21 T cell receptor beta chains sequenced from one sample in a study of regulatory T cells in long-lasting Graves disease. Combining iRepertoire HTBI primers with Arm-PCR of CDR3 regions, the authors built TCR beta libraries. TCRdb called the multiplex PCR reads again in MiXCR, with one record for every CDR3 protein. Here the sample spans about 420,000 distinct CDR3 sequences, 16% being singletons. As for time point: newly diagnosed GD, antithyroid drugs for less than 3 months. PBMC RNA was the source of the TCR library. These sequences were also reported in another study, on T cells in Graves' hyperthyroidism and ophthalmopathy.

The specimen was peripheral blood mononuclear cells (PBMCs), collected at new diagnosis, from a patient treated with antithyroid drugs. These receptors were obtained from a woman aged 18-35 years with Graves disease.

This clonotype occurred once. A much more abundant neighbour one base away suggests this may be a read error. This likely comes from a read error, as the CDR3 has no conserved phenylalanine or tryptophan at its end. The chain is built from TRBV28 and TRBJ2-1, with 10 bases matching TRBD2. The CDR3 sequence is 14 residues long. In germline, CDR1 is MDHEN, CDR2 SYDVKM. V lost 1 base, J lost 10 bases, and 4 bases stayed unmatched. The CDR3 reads CASSLSLAGTEQFS. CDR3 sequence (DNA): TGTGCCAGCAGTTTATCACTAGCGGGAACCGAGCAGTTCTCC.

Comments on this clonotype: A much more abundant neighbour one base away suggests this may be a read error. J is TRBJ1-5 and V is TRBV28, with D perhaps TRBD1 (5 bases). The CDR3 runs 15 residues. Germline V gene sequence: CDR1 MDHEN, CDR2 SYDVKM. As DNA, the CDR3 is TGTGCCAGCGGTTTGGGGCAAGTCGGAGGTCAGCCCCAGCATTTT. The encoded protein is CASGLGQVGGQPQHF.

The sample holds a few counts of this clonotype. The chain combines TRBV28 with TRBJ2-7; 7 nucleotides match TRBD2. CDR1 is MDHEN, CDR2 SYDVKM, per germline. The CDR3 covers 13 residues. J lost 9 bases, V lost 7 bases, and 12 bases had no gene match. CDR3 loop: CASTGRESRGQYF. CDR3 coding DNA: TGTGCCAGCACAGGGCGGGAGAGTCGGGGGCAGTACTTC.

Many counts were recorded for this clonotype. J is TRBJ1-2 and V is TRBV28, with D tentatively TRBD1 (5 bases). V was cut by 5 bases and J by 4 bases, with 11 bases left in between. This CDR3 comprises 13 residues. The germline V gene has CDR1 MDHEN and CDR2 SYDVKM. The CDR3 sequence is CASSPTGPYGYTF. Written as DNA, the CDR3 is TGTGCCAGCAGTCCTACAGGTCCCTATGGCTACACCTTC.

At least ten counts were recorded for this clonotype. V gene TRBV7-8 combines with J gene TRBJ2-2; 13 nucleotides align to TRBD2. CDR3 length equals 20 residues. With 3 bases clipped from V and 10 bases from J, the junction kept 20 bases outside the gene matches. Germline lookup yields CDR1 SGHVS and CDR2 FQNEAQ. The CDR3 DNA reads TGTGCCAGCAGCTTCCTCTTAAGTACTAGCGGGAGGGTCCCGAAGCTGGAGCTGTTTTTT. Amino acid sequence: CASSFLLSTSGRVPKLELFF. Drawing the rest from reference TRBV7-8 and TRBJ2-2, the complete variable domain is GAGVSQSPRYKVAKRGQDVALRCDPISGHVSLFWYQQALGQGPEFLTYFQNEAQLDKSGLPSDRFFAERPEGSVSTLKIQRTQQEDSAVYLCASSFLLSTSGRVPKLELFFGEGSRLTVL.

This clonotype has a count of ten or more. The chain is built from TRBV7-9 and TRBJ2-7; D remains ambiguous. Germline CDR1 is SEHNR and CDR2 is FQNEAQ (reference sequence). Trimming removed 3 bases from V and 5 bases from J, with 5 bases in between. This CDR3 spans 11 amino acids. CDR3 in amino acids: CASSFIDEQYF. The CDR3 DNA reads TGTGCCAGCAGCTTCATAGACGAGCAGTACTTC.

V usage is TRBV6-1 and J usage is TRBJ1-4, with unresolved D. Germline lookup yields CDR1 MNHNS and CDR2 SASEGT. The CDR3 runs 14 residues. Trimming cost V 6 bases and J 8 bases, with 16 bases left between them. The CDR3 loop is CASSERTGGEKLFF. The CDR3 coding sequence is TGTGCCAGCAGCGAGCGGACTGGTGGAGAAAAACTGTTTTTT.

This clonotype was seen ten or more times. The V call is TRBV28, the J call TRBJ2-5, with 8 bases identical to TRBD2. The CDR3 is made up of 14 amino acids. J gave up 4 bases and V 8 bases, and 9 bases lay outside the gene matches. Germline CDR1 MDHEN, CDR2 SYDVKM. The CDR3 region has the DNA TGTGCCAGCGGTCTCCCGGGAGGGCCAGAGACCCAGTACTTC. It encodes CASGLPGGPETQYF.

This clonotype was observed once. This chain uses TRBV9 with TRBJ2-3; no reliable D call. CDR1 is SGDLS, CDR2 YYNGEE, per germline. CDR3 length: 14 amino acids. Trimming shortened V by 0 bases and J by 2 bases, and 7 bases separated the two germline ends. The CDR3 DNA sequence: TGTGCCAGCAGCGTAGGGCAGTTCACAGATACGCAGTATTTT. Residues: CASSVGQFTDTQYF.

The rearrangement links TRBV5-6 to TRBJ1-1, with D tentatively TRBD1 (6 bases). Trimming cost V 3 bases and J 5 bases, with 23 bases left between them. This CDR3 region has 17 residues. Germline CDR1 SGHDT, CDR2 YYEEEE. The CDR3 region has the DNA TGTGCCAGCAGCTCCCGAACAGGGTGGAATAGAGGGACTGAAGCTTTCTTT. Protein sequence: CASSSRTGWNRGTEAFF. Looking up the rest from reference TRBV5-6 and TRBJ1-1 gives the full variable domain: DAGVTQSPTHLIKTRGQQVTLRCSPKSGHDTVSWYQQALGQGPQFIFQYYEEEERQRGNFPDRFSGHQFPNYSSELNVNALLLGDSALYLCASSSRTGWNRGTEAFFGQGTRLTVV.

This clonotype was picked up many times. The CDR3 is CASSLGRGLGGYTF. CDR3 nucleotide sequence: TGTGCCAGCAGCTTAGGAAGGGGGCTTGGCGGCTACACCTTC. The rearrangement uses TRBV7-8 and TRBJ1-2, with 7 bases matching TRBD1. The V segment lost 1 base and the J segment 8 bases; nucleotides outside the gene matches: 7. The CDR3 totals 14 residues. The germline V gene encodes CDR1 SGHVS and CDR2 FQNEAQ.

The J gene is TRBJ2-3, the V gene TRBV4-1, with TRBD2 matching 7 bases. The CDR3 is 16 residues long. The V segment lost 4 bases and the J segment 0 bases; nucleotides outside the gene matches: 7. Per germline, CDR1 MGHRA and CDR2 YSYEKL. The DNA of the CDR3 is TGCGCCAGCAGCCCCGGGACTATCTCTAGCACAGATACGCAGTATTTT. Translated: CASSPGTISSTDTQYF.

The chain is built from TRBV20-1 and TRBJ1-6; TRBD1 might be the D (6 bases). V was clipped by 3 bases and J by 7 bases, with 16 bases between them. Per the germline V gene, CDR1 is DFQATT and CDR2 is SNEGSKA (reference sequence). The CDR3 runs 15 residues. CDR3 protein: CSASQAGASNSPLHF. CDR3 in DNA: TGCAGTGCTAGTCAGGCGGGGGCTTCGAATTCACCCCTCCACTTT.

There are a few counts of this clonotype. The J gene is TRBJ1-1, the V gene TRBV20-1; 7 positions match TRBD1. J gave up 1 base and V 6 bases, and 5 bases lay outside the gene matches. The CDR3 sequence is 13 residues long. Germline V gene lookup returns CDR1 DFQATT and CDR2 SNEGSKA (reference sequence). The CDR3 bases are TGCAGTGCAAATCAGGGGGGGAACACTGAAGCTTTCTTT. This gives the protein CSANQGGNTEAFF.

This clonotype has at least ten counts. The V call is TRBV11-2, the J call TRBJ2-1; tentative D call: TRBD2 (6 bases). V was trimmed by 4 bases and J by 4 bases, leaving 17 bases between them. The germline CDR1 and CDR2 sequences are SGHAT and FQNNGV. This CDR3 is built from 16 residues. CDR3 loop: CASSSLRERKYNEQFF. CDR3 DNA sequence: TGTGCCAGCAGCTCCCTCCGGGAGAGAAAATACAATGAGCAGTTCTTC. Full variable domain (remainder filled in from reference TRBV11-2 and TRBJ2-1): EAGVAQSPRYKIIEKRQSVAFWCNPISGHATLYWYQQILGQGPKLLIQFQNNGVVDDSQLPKDRFSAERLKGVDSTLKIQPAKLEDSAVYLCASSSLRERKYNEQFFGPGTRLTVL.

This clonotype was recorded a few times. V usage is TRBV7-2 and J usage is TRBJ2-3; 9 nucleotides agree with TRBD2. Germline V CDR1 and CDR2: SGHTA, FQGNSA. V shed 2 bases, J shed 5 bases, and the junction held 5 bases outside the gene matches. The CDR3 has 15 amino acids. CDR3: CASSLRAGGEDTQYF. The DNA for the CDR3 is TGTGCCAGCAGCTTAAGGGCGGGGGGGGAAGATACGCAGTATTTT.

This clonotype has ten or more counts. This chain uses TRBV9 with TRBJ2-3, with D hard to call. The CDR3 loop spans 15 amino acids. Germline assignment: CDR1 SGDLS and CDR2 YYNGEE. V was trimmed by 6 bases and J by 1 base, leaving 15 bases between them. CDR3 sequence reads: CASTPRYWGTDTQYF. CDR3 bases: TGTGCCAGCACCCCAAGATATTGGGGCACAGATACGCAGTATTTT.

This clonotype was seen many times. The CDR3 DNA reads as TGTGCCAGCGCTCCCCTGCGGCTGGGACTAGCGGTTGGAAATGAGCAGTTCTTC. Its translation: CASAPLRLGLAVGNEQFF. The genes are TRBV27 and TRBJ2-1; 11 bases align to TRBD2. The V segment lost 8 bases and the J segment 7 bases; nucleotides outside the gene matches: 19. The length of the CDR3 is 18 residues. Per the germline V gene, CDR1 is MNHEY and CDR2 is SMNVEV (reference sequence).

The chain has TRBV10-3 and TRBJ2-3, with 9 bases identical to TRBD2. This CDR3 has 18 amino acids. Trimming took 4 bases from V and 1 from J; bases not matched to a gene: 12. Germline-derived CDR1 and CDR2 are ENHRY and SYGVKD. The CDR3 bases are TGTGCCATCAGTGGGCGCCGGCCAGCGGGAGGAGGCACAGATACGCAGTATTTT. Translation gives CAISGRRPAGGGTDTQYF.

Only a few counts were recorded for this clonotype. The CDR3 region is CSARIWADTQYF. CDR3 in DNA: TGCAGTGCTAGAATTTGGGCAGATACGCAGTATTTT. The chain combines TRBV20-1 with TRBJ2-3; D remains ambiguous. V shed 2 bases and J shed 4 bases, with 7 bases lying between them. Germline V gene sequence: CDR1 DFQATT, CDR2 SNEGSKA (reference sequence). The CDR3 spans 12 residues.

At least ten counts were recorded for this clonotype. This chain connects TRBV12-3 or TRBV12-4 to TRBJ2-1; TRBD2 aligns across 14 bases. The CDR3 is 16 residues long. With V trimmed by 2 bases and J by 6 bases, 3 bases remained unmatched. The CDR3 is CASSLPGTSGGNEQFF. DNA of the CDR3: TGTGCCAGCAGTTTACCGGGGACTAGCGGGGGCAATGAGCAGTTCTTC.